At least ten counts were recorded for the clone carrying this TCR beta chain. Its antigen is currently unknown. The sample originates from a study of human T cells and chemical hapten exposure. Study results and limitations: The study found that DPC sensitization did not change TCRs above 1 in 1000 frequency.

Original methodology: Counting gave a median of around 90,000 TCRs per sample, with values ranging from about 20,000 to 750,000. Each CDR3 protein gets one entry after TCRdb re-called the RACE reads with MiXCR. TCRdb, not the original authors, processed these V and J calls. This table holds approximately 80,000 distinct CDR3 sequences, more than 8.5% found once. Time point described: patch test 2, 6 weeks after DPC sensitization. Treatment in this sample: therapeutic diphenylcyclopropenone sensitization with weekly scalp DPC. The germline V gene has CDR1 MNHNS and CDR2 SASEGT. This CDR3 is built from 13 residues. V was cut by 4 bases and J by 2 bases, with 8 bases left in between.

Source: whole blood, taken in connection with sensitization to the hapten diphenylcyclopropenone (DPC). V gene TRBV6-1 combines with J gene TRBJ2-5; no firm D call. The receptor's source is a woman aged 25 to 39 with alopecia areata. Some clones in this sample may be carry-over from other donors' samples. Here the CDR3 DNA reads TGTGCCAGCAGTGGCCACAGTCAAGAGACCCAGTACTTC. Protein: CASSGHSQETQYF.